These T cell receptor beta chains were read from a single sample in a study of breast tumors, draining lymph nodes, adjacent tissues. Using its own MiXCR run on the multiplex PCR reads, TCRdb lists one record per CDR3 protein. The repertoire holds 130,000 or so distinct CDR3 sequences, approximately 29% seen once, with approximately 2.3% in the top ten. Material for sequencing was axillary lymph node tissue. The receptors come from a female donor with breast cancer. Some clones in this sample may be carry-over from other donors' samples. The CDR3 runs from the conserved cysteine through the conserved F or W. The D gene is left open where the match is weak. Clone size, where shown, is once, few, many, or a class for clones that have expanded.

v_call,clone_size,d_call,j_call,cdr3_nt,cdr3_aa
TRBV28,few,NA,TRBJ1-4,TGTGCCAGCAGTCCGGACTCAAGAGTTGGGAAACTGTTTTTT,CASSPDSRVGKLFF
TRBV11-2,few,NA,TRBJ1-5,TGTGCCAGCAGCTTAGGTGGCAGCACTCAGCCCCAGCATTTT,CASSLGGSTQPQHF
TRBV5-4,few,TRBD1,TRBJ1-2,TGTGCCAGCAGCGGCGACAGGGCGCGAGCCTACACCTTC,CASSGDRARAYTF
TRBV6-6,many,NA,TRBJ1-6,TGTGCCAGCAGTCCTGACAGTACACTTTCACCCCTCCACTTT,CASSPDSTLSPLHF
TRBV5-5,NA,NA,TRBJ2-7,TGTGCCAGCAGCTTGACGTGGGGCAGGAAATACGAGCAGTACTTC,CASSLTWGRKYEQYF
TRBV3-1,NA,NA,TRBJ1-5,TGTGCCAGCAGCCGAGGGGAGAGCAATCAGCCCCAGCATTTT,CASSRGESNQPQHF
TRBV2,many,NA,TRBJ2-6,TGTGCCAGCAGGGTCCCTGGGGCCAACGTCCTGACTTTC,CASRVPGANVLTF
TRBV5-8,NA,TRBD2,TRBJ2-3,TGTGCCAGCAGCACCGGACTAGCGGGGGGGGGTCAGACAGATACGCAGTATTTT,CASSTGLAGGGQTDTQYF
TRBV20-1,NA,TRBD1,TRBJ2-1,TGCAGTGCTAGGGACGGGACAGGGAATACCAGTGAGCAGTTCTTC,CSARDGTGNTSEQFF
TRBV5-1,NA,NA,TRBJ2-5,TGCGCCAGCAGCTTGGGGTCTACCGGGGATGAGACCCAGTACTTC,CASSLGSTGDETQYF
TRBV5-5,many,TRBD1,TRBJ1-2,TGTGCCAGCAGCTTGTTCGGGACAGCTTATGGCTACACCTTC,CASSLFGTAYGYTF
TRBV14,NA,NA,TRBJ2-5,TGTGCCAGCAGCCAAGAGGCCCCGGGGCCTGGGACCCAGTACTTC,CASSQEAPGPGTQYF
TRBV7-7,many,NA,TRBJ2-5,TGTGCTAGCAGCGACGAGGGGGGGCCACGTGAGACCCAGTACTTC,CASSDEGGPRETQYF
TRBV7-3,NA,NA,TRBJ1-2,TGTGCCAGCAGCCCCAGCAGCTTAGCCCCGGATAACTATGGCTACACCTTC,CASSPSSLAPDNYGYTF
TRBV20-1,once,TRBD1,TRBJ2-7,TGCAGTGCTAGAGTGCTTGGGACAGGGGGCGAACACTCCTACGAGCAGTACTTC,CSARVLGTGGEHSYEQYF
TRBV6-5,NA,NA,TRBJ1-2,TGTGCCAGCAGTCACTCGAGCCCTTCGGATGGCTACACCTTC,CASSHSSPSDGYTF
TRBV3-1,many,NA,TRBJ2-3,TGTGCCAGCAGCCAAATAGGAGGTCAAGCAGTAGATACGCAGTATTTT,CASSQIGGQAVDTQYF
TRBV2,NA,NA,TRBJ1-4,TGTGCCAGCAGTGACGGGGCAGGGCGCGAAAAACTGCTTTTT,CASSDGAGREKLLF
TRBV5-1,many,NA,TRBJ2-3,TGCGCCAGCAGCCTTGATGGGACCTCGCCCACAGATACGCGGTATTTT,CASSLDGTSPTDTRYF
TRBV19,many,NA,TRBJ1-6,TGTGCCAGTAGTATAGCCCGCACAGGAGCCAATTCACCCCTCCACTTT,CASSIARTGANSPLHF
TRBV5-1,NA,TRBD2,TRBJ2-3,TGCGCCAGCAGCTTGGACGGGGGGACCTTCACAGATACGCAGTATTTT,CASSLDGGTFTDTQYF
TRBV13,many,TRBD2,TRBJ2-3,TGTGCCAGCAGCGTGACTAGCGGGTCCACAGATACGCAGTATTTT,CASSVTSGSTDTQYF
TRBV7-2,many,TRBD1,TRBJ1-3,TGTGCCAGCAGCCGTGACAGGGTGGGTGGAAACACCATATATTTT,CASSRDRVGGNTIYF
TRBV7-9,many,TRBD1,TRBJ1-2,TGTGCCAGCAGCCCGCCGGACAGGGGAATCTATGGCTACCCCTTC,CASSPPDRGIYGYPF
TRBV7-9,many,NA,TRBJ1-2,TGTGCCAGCAGCCTACAGATTTATGGCTACACCTTC,CASSLQIYGYTF
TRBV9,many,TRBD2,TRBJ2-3,TGTGCCAGCAGCGTAATCAGCGGGGCACCCACAGATACGCAGTATTTT,CASSVISGAPTDTQYF
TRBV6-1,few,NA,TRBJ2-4,TGTGCCAGCAGTGAAGGCTGGGAGTTCAACATTCAGTACTTC,CASSEGWEFNIQYF
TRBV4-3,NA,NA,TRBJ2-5,TGCGCCAGCAGCCGGGACCTCCAAGAGACCCAGTACTTC,CASSRDLQETQYF
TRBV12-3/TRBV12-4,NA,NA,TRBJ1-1,TGTGCCAGCAGTTGGCGACTATTAAGGACTGAAGCTTTCTTT,CASSWRLLRTEAFF
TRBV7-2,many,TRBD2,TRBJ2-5,TGTGCCAGCAGCTCAGGACTAGCGGGGGTGGTACAAGAGACCCAGTACTTC,CASSSGLAGVVQETQYF
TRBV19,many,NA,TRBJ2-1,TGTGCCAGTAGTAATCTGGGGCACTCCTACAATGAGCAGTTCTTC,CASSNLGHSYNEQFF
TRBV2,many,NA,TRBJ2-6,TGTGCCAGCAGTGGTAGGGGCTCTGGGGCCAACGTCCTGACTTTC,CASSGRGSGANVLTF
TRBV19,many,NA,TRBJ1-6,TGTGCCAGTAGTATGCAGAGATCCTATAATTCACCCCTCCACTTT,CASSMQRSYNSPLHF
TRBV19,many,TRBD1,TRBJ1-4,TGTGCCAGTTTTGACCCGGGACAGGGGAAGGAAAAACTGTTTTTT,CASFDPGQGKEKLFF
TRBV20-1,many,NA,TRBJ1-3,TGCAGTGCTAAACCAGGGGCGGACGGAAACACCATATATTTT,CSAKPGADGNTIYF
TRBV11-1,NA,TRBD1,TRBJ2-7,TGTGCCAGCAGCTCGACAGGGGTATCGGGCGAGCAGTACTTC,CASSSTGVSGEQYF
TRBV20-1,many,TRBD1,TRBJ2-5,TGCAGTGCTAGTGTATTCGGGACAGACAAGGCCCAGTACTTC,CSASVFGTDKAQYF
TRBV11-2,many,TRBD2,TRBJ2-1,TGTGCCAGCAGCTTAACGCGGGGGACCTACAATGAGCAGTTCTTC,CASSLTRGTYNEQFF
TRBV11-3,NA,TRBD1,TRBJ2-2,TGTGCCAGCAGCTTAGAGACCGGGACAGGGGCAGCCACCGGGGAGCTGTTTTTT,CASSLETGTGAATGELFF
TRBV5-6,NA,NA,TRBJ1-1,TGTGCCAGCAGCTTCCAGAACACTGAAGCTTTCTTT,CASSFQNTEAFF
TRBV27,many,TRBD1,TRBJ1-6,TGTGCCAGCAGTTTAGAAGGGACAGAGTATTCACCCCTCCACTTT,CASSLEGTEYSPLHF
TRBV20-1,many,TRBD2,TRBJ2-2,TGCAGTGCTTTAGCGGGGTCAATGGCCGGGGAGCTGTTTTTT,CSALAGSMAGELFF
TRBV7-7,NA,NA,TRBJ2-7,TGTGCTAGCAGCGTAGAGGCCCGGATCTACGAGCAGTACTTC,CASSVEARIYEQYF
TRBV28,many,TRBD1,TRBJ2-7,TGTGCCAGCAGTTTACCCTACATACAGACAGGGTTGAACGAGCAGTACTTC,CASSLPYIQTGLNEQYF
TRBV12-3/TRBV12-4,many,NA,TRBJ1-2,TGTGCCAGCAAGGGAAGGGGCCCGTACTATGGCTACACCTTC,CASKGRGPYYGYTF
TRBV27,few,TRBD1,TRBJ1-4,TGTGCCAGCAGTCGCAAACCGGACAGGGAAAATGAAAAACTGTTTTTT,CASSRKPDRENEKLFF
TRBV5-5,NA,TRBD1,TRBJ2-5,TGTGCCAGCAGCTTTCTTCAAGTTAGGGGGCCAGGAGAGACCCAGTACTTC,CASSFLQVRGPGETQYF
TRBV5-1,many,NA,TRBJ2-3,TGCGCCAGCAGCCCCGGGACACCCACAGATACGCAGTATTTT,CASSPGTPTDTQYF
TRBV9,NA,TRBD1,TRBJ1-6,TGTGCCAGCAGCGTAGGTCACCCGGGACAGGGTAATTCACCCCTCCACTTT,CASSVGHPGQGNSPLHF
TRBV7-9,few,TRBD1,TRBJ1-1,TGTGCCAGCAGCATACCGACAGGGGCGCTTCCTGAAGCTTTCTTT,CASSIPTGALPEAFF
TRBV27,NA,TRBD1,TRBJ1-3,TGTGCCAGCAGCCCGACGGGGACAGGGAGCGCCGGAAACACCATATATTTT,CASSPTGTGSAGNTIYF
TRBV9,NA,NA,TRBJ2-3,TGTGCCAGCAGCGGGGGGGGGGCGGATACGCAGTATTTT,CASSGGGADTQYF
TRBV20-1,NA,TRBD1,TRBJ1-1,TGCAGTGCTACCGGGACAGGGGGCATGACCACTGAAGCTTTCTTT,CSATGTGGMTTEAFF
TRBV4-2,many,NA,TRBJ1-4,TGTGCCAGCAGCCAAGATATGGGGGGATCTAATGAAAAACTGTTTTTT,CASSQDMGGSNEKLFF
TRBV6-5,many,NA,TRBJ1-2,TGTGCCAGCAGTTATGGGAGCTATGGCTACACCTTC,CASSYGSYGYTF